These T cell receptor beta chains were read from a single sample in a study of shared clonotypes between healthy human individuals. This table comes from immunoSEQ multiplex PCR, and its TCRdb copy is limited to in-frame clones, with some not included. There are around 750,000 clones in the sample; less than 85% occur only once, and about 1.7% lies in the top ten. The sample comprised memory CD4+ T cells sorted from blood. The receptors shown here come from a woman aged 30 to 39 in good health. Both conserved end residues are part of each CDR3. Fields, in order: V gene, D gene, clone size, J gene, CDR3 protein, CDR3 DNA. A D gene is named only where the DNA matches it firmly. Not all rows give a size; the values are once, few, many and, for expanded clones, a class.

V: TRBV20-1; D: .; size: .; J: TRBJ2-5; CDR3: CSAPLGETQYF; DNA: TGCAGTGCTCCGTTAGGAGAGACCCAGTACTTC
V: TRBV5-1; D: .; size: few; J: TRBJ2-1; CDR3: CASSSLPGKGGEQFF; DNA: TGCGCCAGCAGCTCACTGCCAGGGAAAGGGGGTGAGCAGTTCTTC
V: TRBV6-1; D: .; size: .; J: TRBJ2-1; CDR3: CASSGLREVNEQFF; DNA: TGTGCCAGCAGTGGTCTTAGAGAGGTCAATGAGCAGTTCTTC
V: TRBV28; D: .; size: .; J: TRBJ2-2; CDR3: CASSLRTGELFF; DNA: TGTGCCAGCAGTTTACGGACCGGGGAGCTGTTTTTT
V: TRBV28; D: .; size: .; J: TRBJ1-2; CDR3: CASFGGGGYTF; DNA: TGTGCCAGCTTTGGGGGTGGTGGCTACACCTTC
V: TRBV7-2; D: .; size: few; J: TRBJ2-1; CDR3: CASSFAPTYNEQFF; DNA: TGTGCCAGCAGCTTTGCCCCCACCTACAATGAGCAGTTCTTC
V: TRBV7-6; D: .; size: .; J: TRBJ1-5; CDR3: CASSFGARGQPQHF; DNA: TGTGCCAGCAGCTTTGGCGCCAGAGGTCAGCCCCAGCATTTT
V: TRBV28; D: .; size: .; J: TRBJ1-2; CDR3: CASKSYISYTF; DNA: TGTGCCAGCAAATCCTACATAAGCTACACCTTC
V: TRBV7-6; D: TRBD2; size: .; J: TRBJ2-1; CDR3: CASSPGLAAYNEQFF; DNA: TGTGCCAGCAGCCCCGGACTAGCGGCATACAATGAGCAGTTCTTC
V: TRBV19; D: TRBD2; size: once; J: TRBJ2-7; CDR3: CASSSSGRADYEQYF; DNA: TGTGCCAGTAGCTCTAGCGGGAGGGCTGACTACGAGCAGTACTTC
V: TRBV15; D: .; size: .; J: TRBJ1-1; CDR3: CATSRGGGIAFF; DNA: TGTGCCACCAGCAGAGGTGGGGGGATCGCTTTCTTT
V: TRBV28; D: .; size: .; J: TRBJ2-5; CDR3: CASSDSFVKTQYF; DNA: TGTGCCAGCAGTGACAGTTTTGTAAAGACCCAGTACTTC
V: TRBV2; D: TRBD1; size: many; J: TRBJ1-2; CDR3: CASSELGTGGAEGYTF; DNA: TGTGCCAGCAGTGAGTTAGGGACAGGGGGCGCGGAGGGCTACACCTTC
V: TRBV5-6; D: TRBD1; size: .; J: TRBJ2-7; CDR3: CASSLKGTGGFYEQYF; DNA: TGTGCCAGCAGCTTAAAAGGGACAGGGGGTTTCTACGAGCAGTACTTC
V: TRBV19; D: .; size: few; J: TRBJ1-5; CDR3: CASSIFRDQPQHF; DNA: TGTGCCAGTAGTATATTTAGGGATCAGCCCCAGCATTTT
V: TRBV5-1; D: TRBD1; size: many; J: TRBJ1-1; CDR3: CAIAGGTEAFF; DNA: TGCGCCATCGCAGGGGGCACTGAAGCTTTCTTT
V: TRBV27; D: .; size: .; J: TRBJ2-2; CDR3: CASSLGTTGELFF; DNA: TGTGCCAGCAGTTTGGGGACCACCGGGGAGCTGTTTTTT
V: TRBV16; D: .; size: .; J: TRBJ1-5; CDR3: CASSPAFANQPQHF; DNA: TGTGCCAGCAGCCCGGCGTTCGCCAATCAGCCCCAGCATTTT
V: TRBV27; D: .; size: .; J: TRBJ2-3; CDR3: CASSFISWDSTDTQYF; DNA: TGTGCCAGCAGTTTCATCTCATGGGACTCCACAGATACGCAGTATTTT
V: TRBV6-1; D: .; size: .; J: TRBJ2-7; CDR3: CASSAGDEQYF; DNA: TGTGCCAGCAGTGCAGGGGACGAGCAGTACTTC
V: TRBV9; D: .; size: .; J: TRBJ2-5; CDR3: CASSVSPSREETQYF; DNA: TGTGCCAGCAGCGTCTCTCCCAGCAGGGAAGAGACCCAGTACTTC
V: TRBV7-2; D: TRBD1; size: .; J: TRBJ1-5; CDR3: CASSLTGGGNQPQHF; DNA: TGTGCCAGCAGCTTGACAGGGGGGGGCAATCAGCCCCAGCATTTT
V: TRBV21-1; D: .; size: .; J: TRBJ1-1; CDR3: CASSKRGHSHPPHYTEAFF; DNA: TGTGCCAGCAGCAAAAGGGGCCACAGCCATCCACCCCACTACACTGAAGCTTTCTTT
V: TRBV7-3; D: TRBD2; size: once; J: TRBJ2-1; CDR3: CASSAGSGLYNEQFF; DNA: TGTGCCAGCAGCGCCGGTAGCGGGCTTTACAATGAGCAGTTCTTC
V: TRBV7-2; D: .; size: .; J: TRBJ2-1; CDR3: CASSLFRGEQFF; DNA: TGTGCCAGCAGCTTATTTAGGGGTGAGCAGTTCTTC
V: TRBV6-5; D: .; size: few; J: TRBJ2-5; CDR3: CASSASGRGWETQYF; DNA: TGTGCCAGCAGTGCGAGCGGCCGGGGTTGGGAGACCCAGTACTTC
V: TRBV25-1; D: .; size: .; J: TRBJ2-3; CDR3: CASSAPRGSLITDTQYF; DNA: TGTGCCAGCAGTGCTCCTCGGGGGTCCTTAATCACAGATACGCAGTATTTT
V: TRBV5-1; D: TRBD1; size: .; J: TRBJ1-2; CDR3: CASSLGSQGGYGYTF; DNA: TGCGCCAGCAGCTTGGGTTCCCAGGGGGGCTATGGCTACACCTTC
V: TRBV11-2; D: .; size: .; J: TRBJ1-1; CDR3: CASSLSGNTEAFF; DNA: TGTGCCAGCAGCTTATCAGGGAACACTGAAGCTTTCTTT
V: TRBV6-1; D: .; size: .; J: TRBJ1-5; CDR3: CASSLKGQNNQPQHF; DNA: TGTGCCAGCAGCTTAAAAGGACAGAACAATCAGCCCCAGCATTTT
V: TRBV4-1; D: .; size: .; J: TRBJ2-3; CDR3: CASSQADTQYF; DNA: TGCGCCAGCAGCCAAGCAGATACGCAGTATTTT
V: TRBV11-2; D: .; size: few; J: TRBJ1-1; CDR3: CASSLSRDVTEAFF; DNA: TGTGCCAGCAGCTTGTCCAGGGACGTCACTGAAGCTTTCTTT
V: TRBV18; D: .; size: .; J: TRBJ1-2; CDR3: CASSPSTYGYTF; DNA: TGTGCCAGCTCACCTTCCACCTATGGCTACACCTTC
V: TRBV2; D: .; size: few; J: TRBJ1-1; CDR3: CASSERAGITEAFF; DNA: TGTGCCAGCAGTGAACGTGCAGGGATCACTGAAGCTTTCTTT
V: TRBV6-5; D: .; size: once; J: TRBJ2-1; CDR3: CASSPRGYNEQFF; DNA: TGTGCCAGCAGTCCTAGGGGGTACAATGAGCAGTTCTTC
V: TRBV4-2; D: .; size: .; J: TRBJ2-1; CDR3: CASSQVGTGLRGNEQFF; DNA: TGTGCCAGCAGCCAAGTTGGGACGGGACTCCGGGGGAATGAGCAGTTCTTC
V: TRBV28; D: TRBD1; size: once; J: TRBJ1-4; CDR3: CASGQGGEKLFF; DNA: TGTGCCAGCGGACAGGGTGGGGAAAAACTGTTTTTT
V: TRBV5-1; D: TRBD2; size: once; J: TRBJ2-4; CDR3: CASSGMASGPKNIQYF; DNA: TGCGCCAGCAGCGGGATGGCTAGCGGACCCAAAAACATTCAGTACTTC
V: TRBV29-1; D: .; size: .; J: TRBJ2-6; CDR3: CSVVDGTGANVLTF; DNA: TGCAGCGTTGTTGACGGAACTGGGGCCAACGTCCTGACTTTC
V: TRBV5-1; D: .; size: .; J: TRBJ2-1; CDR3: CASSLDRVSYNEQFF; DNA: TGCGCCAGCAGCTTGGATAGGGTATCCTACAATGAGCAGTTCTTC
V: TRBV19; D: TRBD1; size: few; J: TRBJ2-1; CDR3: CASSIADRGEQFF; DNA: TGTGCCAGTAGTATAGCCGACAGGGGCGAGCAGTTCTTC
V: TRBV29-1; D: .; size: .; J: TRBJ2-5; CDR3: CSVDREQGLQETQYF; DNA: TGCAGCGTTGATCGTGAACAGGGTCTCCAAGAGACCCAGTACTTC
V: TRBV4-1; D: .; size: .; J: TRBJ2-7; CDR3: CASSQVDSWGAPYEQYF; DNA: TGCGCCAGCAGCCAAGTCGATTCTTGGGGGGCTCCCTACGAGCAGTACTTC
V: TRBV6-1; D: TRBD1; size: many; J: TRBJ2-2; CDR3: CASSARTGEGTGELFF; DNA: TGTGCCAGCAGTGCACGGACAGGGGAGGGCACCGGGGAGCTGTTTTTT
V: TRBV11-2; D: .; size: .; J: TRBJ1-2; CDR3: CASSPDGGVIYGYTF; DNA: TGTGCCAGCAGCCCCGACGGTGGGGTTATCTATGGCTACACCTTC
V: TRBV25-1; D: .; size: few; J: TRBJ2-7; CDR3: CASSGELHEQYF; DNA: TGTGCCAGCAGTGGAGAGCTGCACGAGCAGTACTTC
V: TRBV19; D: .; size: .; J: TRBJ2-2; CDR3: CASSVQGGGELFF; DNA: TGTGCCAGTAGTGTACAGGGAGGCGGGGAGCTGTTTTTT
V: TRBV6-5; D: .; size: .; J: TRBJ2-6; CDR3: CASSSTSGANVLTF; DNA: TGTGCCAGCAGTTCGACCTCTGGGGCCAACGTCCTGACTTTC
V: TRBV5-6; D: .; size: .; J: TRBJ2-1; CDR3: CASSLGTAYNEQFF; DNA: TGTGCCAGCAGCTTGGGGACAGCGTACAATGAGCAGTTCTTC
V: TRBV5-1; D: .; size: .; J: TRBJ2-2; CDR3: CASSLGGETGELFF; DNA: TGCGCCAGCAGCTTGGGTGGGGAAACCGGGGAGCTGTTTTTT
V: TRBV11-2; D: .; size: .; J: TRBJ2-7; CDR3: CASRKSSTGEQYF; DNA: TGTGCCAGCAGGAAATCTTCCACGGGGGAGCAGTACTTC
V: TRBV7-2; D: .; size: few; J: TRBJ2-1; CDR3: CASSQDSSYNEQFF; DNA: TGTGCCAGCAGTCAGGACAGCTCCTACAATGAGCAGTTCTTC
V: TRBV10-2; D: TRBD2; size: .; J: TRBJ2-5; CDR3: CASSESGLARFKETQYF; DNA: TGCGCCAGCAGTGAGTCCGGACTAGCGAGATTCAAAGAGACCCAGTACTTC
V: TRBV5-1; D: .; size: once; J: TRBJ1-2; CDR3: CASSHAGGQDGYTF; DNA: TGCGCCAGCAGCCACGCCGGGGGTCAAGATGGCTACACCTTC
V: TRBV15; D: TRBD1; size: .; J: TRBJ1-2; CDR3: CATSADRGPIGYTF; DNA: TGTGCCACCAGCGCAGACAGGGGGCCAATAGGCTACACCTTC
V: TRBV28; D: .; size: .; J: TRBJ2-1; CDR3: CASSLLGGAVNEQFF; DNA: TGTGCCAGCAGTTTATTGGGGGGCGCGGTAAATGAGCAGTTCTTC
V: TRBV28; D: .; size: .; J: TRBJ1-2; CDR3: CASCRAGYGYTF; DNA: TGTGCCAGCTGTAGGGCGGGCTATGGCTACACCTTC
V: TRBV5-1; D: TRBD1; size: .; J: TRBJ2-1; CDR3: CASSSLDRGLSNNEQFF; DNA: TGCGCCAGCAGCTCCCTGGACAGGGGGTTGTCAAACAATGAGCAGTTCTTC